Described below is a single T cell receptor beta chain sequence and its context. Its antigen has not been determined. Within one base of it there is no much larger clone, and no base qualities were kept. This entry is derived from a study of shared clonotypes between healthy human individuals (dated by TCRdb to the early 2020s). For the study in its entirety: Three men and a couple of women, aged 18 to 49 years, made up the cohort. For each donor, CD4 naive and CD4 memory were each given three plates, CD8 naive was given two plates, and CD8 memory was given one plate. Blood TCR repertoires of four to six healthy adults were deeply sequenced to estimate repertoire size and the extent of clonotype sharing between individuals. To increase sequencing depth and limit assay-specific biases, TCR repertoire library preparation and sequencing were carried out by different laboratories using diverse techniques. Leukapheresis yielded between about 0.85 and 9 billion PBMCs per donor.

Using the deep immunoSEQ assay, multiplex PCR amplified TCR CDR3 regions from genomic DNA. For each cell subset, the extracted genomic DNA was distributed evenly across all wells of several immunoSEQ 96-well plates, and each plate served as one replicate. For sorted subsets, about 220 ng of genomic DNA, equivalent to 25,000 to 35,000 T cell genomes, went into each replicate PCR. Purified libraries were quantified with a Qubit 3.0 fluorometer, sized on a Bioanalyzer 2100, and re-quantified with the KAPA Library Quantification kit. A separate single-read 150-cycle Illumina NextSeq 550 flow cell was used to sequence each immunoSEQ 96-well plate. The study's own analysis went as follows. Because the immunoSEQ output included only junctional sequences and no quality scores, the filtering could not be the same as the filtering used for full-length reads. Sequences were annotated with PyIR, a Python wrapper for IgBLAST v1.9, and V/J genes and CDR3 were assigned using IMGT germline references. Reads were removed for weak V/J assignments (E-value above 1e-6), missing CDR3, stop codons, out-of-frame junctions, or ambiguous translated residues. V3J clonotypes were defined as sequences sharing the same inferred V gene, J gene, and CDR3 amino acid sequence. Percentage overlap between repertoires was calculated by dividing the number of shared unique clonotypes by the size of the smaller repertoire. Three approaches were used to assess repertoire richness: RTK rarefaction, the Chao1 estimator, and Recon v2.1 estimates of unobserved clonotypes. Generation probabilities were computed with OLGA for all TCRbeta clonotypes obtained by the gDNA method from several donors. The table comes from immuneACCESS by way of TCRdb, which keeps in-frame sequences with V and J called. Part of the clones is missing from these tables; in studies checked, under half for an unresolved V gene and the rest for unknown reasons. V, J and clone size reflect that table, while D and trimming were determined from the DNA. This sample lists roughly 1,000,000 clones; more than 75% were detected once. The top ten constitute around 0.6% of the sample.

General findings and caveats noted by the study authors: Sampling was restricted to blood, and TCR repertoires in tissue are likely to differ from TCR repertoires in blood. Compared with non-shared clonotypes, clonotypes shared by all four sorted-subset donors had higher generation probabilities. Pairwise subsampling indicated that sequencing depth was expected to affect the degree of clonotype sharing among donors. Because the study included only a small number of donors, the genetic and exposure-history diversity represented was limited. Approximately 5% of naive CD4, 3.5% of naive CD8, 2% to 2.5% of memory CD4, and over 0.35% of memory CD8 clonotypes were shared across several donors. Rarefaction of sorted-subset datasets indicated incomplete sequencing despite the large sequencing depth. Naive subsets generally had larger estimated clonotype richness than memory subsets.

Healthy HIV-negative adults with no recently reported acute infections or vaccinations were included as donors. Only Caucasian adults living in Nashville, Tennessee, USA were represented among the donors. Magnetic negative selection was used to enrich CD4+ T cells, after which naive cells were positively selected on CD45RA and the negative fraction became the memory subset. Blood was obtained by leukapheresis, after which PBMCs were separated by Ficoll-Histopaque density gradient centrifugation and cryopreserved in liquid nitrogen vapor phase. Analytical flow cytometry was used to check the purity and quantity of every magnetically sorted T cell population. Genomic DNA was isolated from every sorted fraction and measured by UV absorbance on a Nanodrop 2000c. Trimming removed 0 bases from V and 5 bases from J, leaving 11 bases between the germline ends. CDR3 length: 14 amino acids, cysteine to phenylalanine. Only CDR3 DNA is held: 42 bases, read in frame from base 1. CDR1 and CDR2 were assigned from the germline V gene as SGHDT and YYEEEE.

The sequenced sample consisted of memory CD4+ T cells from PBMCs. The intended sense of this specimen's cell subset or site label: CD45RA-negative fraction. This TCR was sampled from a man aged 18 to 29 in good health. Some clones in this sample may be carry-over from other donors' samples. The rearranged chain carries TRBV5-6 and TRBJ2-5; TRBD1 is possibly the D segment (5 matching bases). The CDR3 protein sequence reads: CASSLGVGRETQYF. The sequence in DNA is TGTGCCAGCAGCTTGGGAGTGGGGCGGGAGACCCAGTACTTC. The CDR3, completed at both ends by the reference TRBV5-6 and TRBJ2-5 genes, gives the full variable domain DAGVTQSPTHLIKTRGQQVTLRCSPKSGHDTVSWYQQALGQGPQFIFQYYEEEERQRGNFPDRFSGHQFPNYSSELNVNALLLGDSALYLCASSLGVGRETQYFGPGTRLLVL.